This T cell receptor beta chain was sequenced for a study of radiotherapy plus CTLA-4 blockade in lung cancer. The CDR3 totals 17 residues. Germline CDR1 is SGHTA and CDR2 is FQGNSA. V was clipped by 5 bases and J by 3 bases; unmatched bases: 9. Measured with immunoSEQ multiplex PCR; TCRdb has only the in-frame clones, and not every one. The repertoire holds about 48,000 clones, with 75% to 85% as singletons. This chain links TRBV7-2 with TRBJ2-7, with 14 bases fitting TRBD2. The sequencing used peripheral blood, collected from a patient treated with radiotherapy plus ipilimumab. This TCR derives from a human donor with non-small cell lung cancer who had stable disease on radiotherapy plus ipilimumab. CDR3 loop: CASSTPGLAGVVYEQYF. DNA of the CDR3: TGTGCCAGCAGCACACCGGGACTAGCGGGAGTAGTCTACGAGCAGTACTTC.